This T cell receptor beta chain was captured in a study of CD8+ T cells in alopecia areata. Following RNA extraction, reverse transcription yielded cDNA that acted as the sequencing template. Some clones are missing from TCRdb's copy, which holds only in-frame ones; the method was immunoSEQ multiplex PCR. The table has approximately 150,000 clones, about 54% seen once. In regard to this clone: Its antigen is unknown.

The CDR3 length is 13 residues. Germline CDR1 reads SGHRS; CDR2 reads YFSETQ. V lost 4 bases, J lost 10 bases, and 10 bases stayed unmatched. Notes on the study in general: The study found higher clonality in lesional than normal scalp, especially in alopecia totalis/universalis. Resident alphabeta T-cell populations of normal skin are likewise subject to sequencing in scalp samples.

The rearrangement uses TRBV5-1 and TRBJ1-1; 7 positions match TRBD1. This TCR was recovered from a human donor in good health. The sample was CD4+ T cells sorted from blood. This chain's CDR3 is CASSAADRDGAFF. The DNA for the CDR3 is TGCGCCAGCAGCGCCGCAGACAGGGATGGAGCTTTCTTT.